This TCR beta chain was captured in a study of blood T cells in healthy people across ages (dated by TCRdb to the mid-2010s). About the study as a whole: Template switching captured roughly one uniquely barcoded TCR beta cDNA molecule per two T cells in model experiments. The study measured age-related changes in TCR beta repertoire diversity using deep sequencing normalized with unique cDNA molecular identifiers. Four age groups were formed from the donors: young (average about 15 years), middle-aged (approximately 41), aged (approximately 60) and long-lived (about 80). Donors of different ages were randomly distributed across sequencing lanes to avoid experimental bias. Using the same blood draw, the study looked at two additional independent replicas of 1 million unique cDNA reads for two donors, one aged 18 to 30 and the other aged 80 or older. General findings and caveats noted by the study authors: Observed TCR beta diversity correlated strongly with the percentage of naive T cells measured by flow cytometry. Observed TCR beta diversity per million T cells fell roughly linearly with age, and a significant reduction was already apparent by age roughly 40. Because the CMV infection status of the donors was unknown, age-related changes in expanded clonotypes may potentially have been confounded. Because profiling used bulk unsorted PBMCs, naive and antigen-experienced compartments could not be compared conclusively. Estimates of total diversity based on one million sequenced T cells were considered lower bounds and underestimates. The long-lived group showed more naive CD4+ T cells, fewer expanded clones and increased TCR diversity than the aged group, suggesting age selection.

Donors were around 37 systemically healthy Caucasian individuals from Russia aged about 6 to 100 years. About 9.1 milliliters of peripheral blood were collected from each donor into EDTA-treated Vacutainer tubes. PBMCs were isolated by Ficoll-Paque density-gradient centrifugation, with at least 7 million obtained per sample. Trizol reagent was used to extract total RNA from the PBMCs, yielding at least 6 micrograms per sample. The percentages of naive CD45RAhigh/CD27high T cells were determined by flow cytometry on a PBMC aliquot from every donor. V lost 3 bases and J lost 7 bases, and the count of bases not matched to a germline gene is 3. The CDR3, from cysteine to phenylalanine, totals 13 residues. The only DNA kept is the CDR3, 39 bases in frame from the first base. CDR1 and CDR2 were assigned from the germline V gene as LGHNA and YNFKEQ. To note about this clonotype: Its antigen remains undetermined. No quality values exist for individual bases; no much larger clone is one base distant.

The library came from 5' RACE. Instrument on record: Illumina HiSeq 2500. A second PCR of about 7 to 12 cycles was performed with a sample-barcoded 5' primer and a J-beta primer mix. A unique molecular identifier was introduced onto each TCR beta cDNA molecule by a template-switch 5' adaptor carrying 12 random nucleotides. Each sample yielded at least 2.5 million CDR3-containing paired-end reads. The Mint cDNA synthesis kit, primed by a TRBC-specific oligonucleotide, was used to synthesize first-strand cDNA from all RNA. After uracil-DNA glycosylase treatment, a first 18-cycle PCR used universal primers M1SS and BC2_uni_R on all cDNA. From the authors' description of their analysis: Each sample was normalized by randomly selecting 1 million high-quality reads, each carrying a distinct molecular identifier. Instead of being binned into consensus sequences, reads that shared molecular identifiers were thrown out. MiTCR, set to a Q25 quality threshold and the strictest error-elimination algorithm, was used for CDR3 identification, clonotype clustering and error correction. A nonparametric unseen species model with Euler transformation was used to estimate a lower bound on total TCR beta diversity. TCRdb trimmed public reads at Q25 via fastp, called clones via MiXCR and kept in-frame beta chains. Entries that share a CDR3 protein sequence are merged under the most common genes and DNA. The V and J calls come from TCRdb's annotation, not from the publication. The sample has about 780,000 distinct CDR3 sequences on record, less than 60% of them singletons. Of the sample, about a sixth falls within the top ten clones.

The V and J segments used are TRBV4-2 and TRBJ1-1; 9 nucleotides in the junction match TRBD1. This TCR came from a man older than 75 in good health. The sequenced sample was blood. The DNA reads as follows: TGTGCCAGCAGCCACCCGGGACAGGGTGAAGCTTTCTTT. Its translation is CASSHPGQGEAFF.